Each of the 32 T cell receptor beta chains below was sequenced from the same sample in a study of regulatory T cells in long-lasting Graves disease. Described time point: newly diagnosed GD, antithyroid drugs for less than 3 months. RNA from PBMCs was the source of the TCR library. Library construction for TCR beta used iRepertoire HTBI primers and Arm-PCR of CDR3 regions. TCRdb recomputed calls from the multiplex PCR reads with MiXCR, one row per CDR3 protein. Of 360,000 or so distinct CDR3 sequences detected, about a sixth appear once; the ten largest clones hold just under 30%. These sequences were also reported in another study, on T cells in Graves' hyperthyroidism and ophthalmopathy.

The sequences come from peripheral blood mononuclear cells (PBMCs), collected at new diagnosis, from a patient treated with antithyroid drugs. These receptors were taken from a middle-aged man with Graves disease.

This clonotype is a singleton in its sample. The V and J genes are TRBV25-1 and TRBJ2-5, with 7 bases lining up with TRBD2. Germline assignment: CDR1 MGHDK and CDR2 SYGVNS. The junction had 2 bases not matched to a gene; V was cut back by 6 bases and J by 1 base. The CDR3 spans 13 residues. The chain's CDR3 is CASRGGTQETQYF. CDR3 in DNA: TGTGCCAGCAGGGGGGGGACCCAAGAGACCCAGTACTTC.

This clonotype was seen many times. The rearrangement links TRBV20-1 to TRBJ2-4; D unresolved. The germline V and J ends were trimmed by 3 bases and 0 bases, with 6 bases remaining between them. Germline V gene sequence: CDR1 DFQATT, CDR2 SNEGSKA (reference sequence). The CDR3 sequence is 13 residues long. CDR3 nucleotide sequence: TGCAGTGCTAGCCCACAAGCCAAAAACATTCAGTACTTC. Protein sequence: CSASPQAKNIQYF.

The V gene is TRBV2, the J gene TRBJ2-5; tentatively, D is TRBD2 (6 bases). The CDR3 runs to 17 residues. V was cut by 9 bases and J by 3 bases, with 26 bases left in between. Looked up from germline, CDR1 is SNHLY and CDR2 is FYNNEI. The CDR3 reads CASRVTPRGKGKETQYF. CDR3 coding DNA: TGTGCCAGTCGCGTCACCCCCCGGGGGAAGGGTAAAGAGACCCAGTACTTC.

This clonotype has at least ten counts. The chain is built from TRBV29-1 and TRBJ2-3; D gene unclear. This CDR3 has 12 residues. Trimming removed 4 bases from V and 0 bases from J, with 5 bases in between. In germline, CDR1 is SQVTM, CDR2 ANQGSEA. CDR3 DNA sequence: TGCAGCGTTGCCGGGAGCACAGATACGCAGTATTTT. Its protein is CSVAGSTDTQYF.

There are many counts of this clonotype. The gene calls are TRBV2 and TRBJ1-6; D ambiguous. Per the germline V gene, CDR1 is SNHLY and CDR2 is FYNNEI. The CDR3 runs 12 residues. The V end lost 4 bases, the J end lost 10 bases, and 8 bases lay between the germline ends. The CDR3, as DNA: TGTGCCAGCAGTGTGAAGGGCTCACCCCTCCACTTT. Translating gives CASSVKGSPLHF.

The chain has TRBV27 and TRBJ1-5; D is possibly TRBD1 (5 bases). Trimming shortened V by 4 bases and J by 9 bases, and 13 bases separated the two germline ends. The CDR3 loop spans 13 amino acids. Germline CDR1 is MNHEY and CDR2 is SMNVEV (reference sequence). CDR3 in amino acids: CASSSRGGRPQHF. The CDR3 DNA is TGTGCCAGCAGTTCCCGCGGGGGGAGGCCCCAGCATTTT.

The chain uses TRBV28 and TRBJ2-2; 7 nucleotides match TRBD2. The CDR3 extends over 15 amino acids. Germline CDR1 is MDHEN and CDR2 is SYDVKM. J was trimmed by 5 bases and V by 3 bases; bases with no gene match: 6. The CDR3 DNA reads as TGTGCCAGCAGTTTGGCGCGAGCGGGGACCGGGGAGCTGTTTTTT. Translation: CASSLARAGTGELFF.

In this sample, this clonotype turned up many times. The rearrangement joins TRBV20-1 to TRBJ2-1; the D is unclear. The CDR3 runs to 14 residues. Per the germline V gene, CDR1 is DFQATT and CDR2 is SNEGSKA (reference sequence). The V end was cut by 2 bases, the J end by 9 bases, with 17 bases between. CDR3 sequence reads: CSARLTVSYGEQFF. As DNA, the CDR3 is TGCAGTGCTAGATTGACCGTCTCCTACGGTGAGCAGTTCTTC.

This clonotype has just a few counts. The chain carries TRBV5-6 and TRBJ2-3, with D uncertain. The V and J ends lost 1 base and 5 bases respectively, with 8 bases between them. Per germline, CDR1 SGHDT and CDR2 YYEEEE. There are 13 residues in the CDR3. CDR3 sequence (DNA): TGTGCCAGCAGCTTGATGGTCGTAGATACGCAGTATTTT. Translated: CASSLMVVDTQYF.

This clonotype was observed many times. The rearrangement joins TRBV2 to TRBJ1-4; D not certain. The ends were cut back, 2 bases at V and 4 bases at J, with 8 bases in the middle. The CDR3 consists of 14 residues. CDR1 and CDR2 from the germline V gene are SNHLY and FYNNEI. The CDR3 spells CASSESGVNEKLFF. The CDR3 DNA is TGTGCCAGCAGTGAATCAGGAGTTAATGAAAAACTGTTTTTT.

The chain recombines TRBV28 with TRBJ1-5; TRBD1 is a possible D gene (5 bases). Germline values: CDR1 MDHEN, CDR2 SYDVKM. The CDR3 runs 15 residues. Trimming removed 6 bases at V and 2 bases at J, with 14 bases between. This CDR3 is CASRAPGFGNQPQHF. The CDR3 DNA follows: TGTGCCAGCAGGGCGCCAGGGTTTGGCAATCAGCCCCAGCATTTT.

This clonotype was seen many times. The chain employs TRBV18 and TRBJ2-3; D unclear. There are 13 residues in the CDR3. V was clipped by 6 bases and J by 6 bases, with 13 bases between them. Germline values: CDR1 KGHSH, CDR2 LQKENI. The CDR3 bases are TGTGCCAGCTCCCGCTCCGTATCCGATACGCAGTATTTT. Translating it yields CASSRSVSDTQYF.

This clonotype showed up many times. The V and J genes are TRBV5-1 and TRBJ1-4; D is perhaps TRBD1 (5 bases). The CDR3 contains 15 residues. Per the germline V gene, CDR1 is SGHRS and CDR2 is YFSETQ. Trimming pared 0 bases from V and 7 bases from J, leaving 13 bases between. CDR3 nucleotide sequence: TGCGCCAGCAGCTTGGCCTTGGCAGGGAGTGAAAAACTGTTTTTT. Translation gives CASSLALAGSEKLFF.

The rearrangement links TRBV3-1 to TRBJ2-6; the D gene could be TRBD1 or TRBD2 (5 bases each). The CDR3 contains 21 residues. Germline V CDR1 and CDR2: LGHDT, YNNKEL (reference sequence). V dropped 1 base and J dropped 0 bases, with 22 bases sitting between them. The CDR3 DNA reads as TGTGCCAGCAGCCAAGTTTGGGGGTCGGGCAGGCAGAGCTCTGGGGCCAACGTCCTGACTTTC. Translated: CASSQVWGSGRQSSGANVLTF.

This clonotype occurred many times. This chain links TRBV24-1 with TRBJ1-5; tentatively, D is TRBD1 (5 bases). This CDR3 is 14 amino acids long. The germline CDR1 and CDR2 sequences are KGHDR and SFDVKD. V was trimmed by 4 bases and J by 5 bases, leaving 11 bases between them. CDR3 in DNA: TGTGCCACCAGTGACGGGACGGTGGATCAGCCCCAGCATTTT. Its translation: CATSDGTVDQPQHF.

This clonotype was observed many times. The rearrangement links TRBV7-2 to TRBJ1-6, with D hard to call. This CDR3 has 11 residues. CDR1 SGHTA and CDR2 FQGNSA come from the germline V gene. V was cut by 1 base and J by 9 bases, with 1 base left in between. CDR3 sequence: CASSLGSPLHF. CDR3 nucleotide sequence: TGTGCCAGCAGCTTAGGTTCACCCCTCCACTTT.

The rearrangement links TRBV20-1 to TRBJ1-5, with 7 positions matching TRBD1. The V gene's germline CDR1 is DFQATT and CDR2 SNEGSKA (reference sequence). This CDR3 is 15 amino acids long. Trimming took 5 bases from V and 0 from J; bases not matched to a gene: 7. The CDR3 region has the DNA TGCAGTGCTCCCTCCAGGGGGTATAGCAATCAGCCCCAGCATTTT. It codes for CSAPSRGYSNQPQHF.

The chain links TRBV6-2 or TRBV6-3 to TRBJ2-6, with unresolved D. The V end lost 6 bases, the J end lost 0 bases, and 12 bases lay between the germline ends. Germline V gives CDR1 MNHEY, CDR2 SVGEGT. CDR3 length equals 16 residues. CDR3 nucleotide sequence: TGTGCCAGCAGGCCCTTCGAATCCTCTGGGGCCAACGTCCTGACTTTC. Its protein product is CASRPFESSGANVLTF.

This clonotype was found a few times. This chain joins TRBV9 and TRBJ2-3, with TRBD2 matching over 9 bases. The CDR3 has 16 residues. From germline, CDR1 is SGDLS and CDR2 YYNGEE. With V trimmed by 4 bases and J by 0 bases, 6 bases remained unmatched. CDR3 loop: CASSSSGAASTDTQYF. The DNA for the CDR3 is TGTGCCAGCAGCTCTAGCGGGGCGGCTAGCACAGATACGCAGTATTTT.

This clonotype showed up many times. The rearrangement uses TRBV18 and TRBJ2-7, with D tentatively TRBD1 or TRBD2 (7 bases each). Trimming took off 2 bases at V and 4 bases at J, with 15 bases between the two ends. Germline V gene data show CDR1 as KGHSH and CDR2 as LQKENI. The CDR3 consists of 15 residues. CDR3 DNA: TGTGCCAGCTCACCATCCGTTCAGGGGGGGTACGAGCAGTACTTC. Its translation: CASSPSVQGGYEQYF.

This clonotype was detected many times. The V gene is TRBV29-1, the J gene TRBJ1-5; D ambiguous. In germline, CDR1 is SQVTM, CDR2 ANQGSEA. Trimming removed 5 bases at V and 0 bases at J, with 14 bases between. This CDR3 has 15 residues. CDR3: CSVPDGGYSNQPQHF. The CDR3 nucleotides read TGCAGCGTTCCCGACGGCGGGTATAGCAATCAGCCCCAGCATTTT.

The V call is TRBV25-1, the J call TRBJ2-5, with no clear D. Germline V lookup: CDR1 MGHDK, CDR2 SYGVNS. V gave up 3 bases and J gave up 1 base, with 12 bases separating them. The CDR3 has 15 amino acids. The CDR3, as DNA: TGTGCCAGCAGTGATCCCCGGGCCAGCCAAGAGACCCAGTACTTC. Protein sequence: CASSDPRASQETQYF.

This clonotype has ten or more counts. The CDR3 loop reads CASSPGQIINTEAFF. CDR3 DNA: TGCGCCAGCAGCCCTGGACAGATAATAAACACTGAAGCTTTCTTT. The rearrangement joins TRBV4-1 to TRBJ1-1; D may be TRBD1 (6 bases). Per the germline V gene, CDR1 is MGHRA and CDR2 is YSYEKL. V was cut by 4 bases and J by 2 bases, with 14 bases left in between. CDR3 size: 15 residues.

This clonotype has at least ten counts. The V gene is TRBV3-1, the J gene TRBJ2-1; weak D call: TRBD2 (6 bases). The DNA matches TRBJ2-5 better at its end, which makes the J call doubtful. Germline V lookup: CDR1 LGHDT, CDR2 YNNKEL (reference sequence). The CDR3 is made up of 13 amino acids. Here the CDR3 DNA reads TGTGCCAGCAGGGTCCGGGGGAAAGAGACCCAGTACTTC. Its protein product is CASRVRGKETQYF.

This chain's CDR3 is CATSRVVGGQYF. CDR3 nucleotide sequence: TGTGCCACCAGCAGAGTCGTGGGGGGTCAGTACTTC. The chain combines TRBV15 with TRBJ2-1; weak D call: TRBD2 (6 bases). Gene TRBJ2-4 matches the end of the DNA better, so the J call may be wrong. The CDR3 length is 12 residues. The germline V gene has CDR1 LNHNV and CDR2 YYDKDF (reference sequence).

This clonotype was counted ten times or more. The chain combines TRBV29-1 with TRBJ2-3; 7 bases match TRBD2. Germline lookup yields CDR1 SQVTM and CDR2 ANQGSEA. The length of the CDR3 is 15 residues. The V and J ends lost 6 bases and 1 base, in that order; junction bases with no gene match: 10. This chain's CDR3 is CSVRPMGGGTDTQYF. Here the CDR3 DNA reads TGCAGCGTCCGCCCCATGGGGGGGGGCACAGATACGCAGTATTTT.

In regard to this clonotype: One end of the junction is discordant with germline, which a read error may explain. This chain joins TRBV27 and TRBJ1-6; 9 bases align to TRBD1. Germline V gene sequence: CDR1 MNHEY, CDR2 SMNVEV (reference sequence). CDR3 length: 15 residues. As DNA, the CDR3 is TGTGCCAGCAGTACCACCGGGACAGGGTTCCCACCCCACCACTTT. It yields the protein CASSTTGTGFPPHHF.

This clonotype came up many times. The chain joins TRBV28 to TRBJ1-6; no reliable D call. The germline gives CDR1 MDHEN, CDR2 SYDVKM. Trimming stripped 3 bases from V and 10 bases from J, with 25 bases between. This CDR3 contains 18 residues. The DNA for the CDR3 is TGTGCCAGCAGTTTCCCGGCTATAGGTCGGACCCAAAAATCACCCCTCCACTTT. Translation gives CASSFPAIGRTQKSPLHF.

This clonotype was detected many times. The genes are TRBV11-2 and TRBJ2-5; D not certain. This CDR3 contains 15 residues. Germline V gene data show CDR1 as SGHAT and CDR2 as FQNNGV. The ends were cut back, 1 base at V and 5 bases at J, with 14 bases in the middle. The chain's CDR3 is CASSLAYDNGETQYF. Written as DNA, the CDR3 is TGTGCCAGCAGCTTAGCGTACGACAACGGGGAGACCCAGTACTTC.

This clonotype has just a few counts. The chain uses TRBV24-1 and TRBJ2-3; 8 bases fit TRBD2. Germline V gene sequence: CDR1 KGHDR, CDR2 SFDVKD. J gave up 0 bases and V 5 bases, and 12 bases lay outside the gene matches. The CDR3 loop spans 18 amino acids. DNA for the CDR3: TGTGCCACCAGTGCCGTCTATGGCGGGGGGACTAGCACAGATACGCAGTATTTT. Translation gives CATSAVYGGGTSTDTQYF.

CDR3: CASSQDLNLETQYF. CDR3 bases: TGCGCCAGCAGCCAAGATCTAAACCTGGAGACCCAGTACTTC. The V call is TRBV4-3, the J call TRBJ2-5, with D unresolved. The CDR3 runs 14 residues. The germline V gene encodes CDR1 LGHNA and CDR2 YSLEER. The V end lost 0 bases, the J end lost 5 bases, and 10 bases lay between the germline ends.

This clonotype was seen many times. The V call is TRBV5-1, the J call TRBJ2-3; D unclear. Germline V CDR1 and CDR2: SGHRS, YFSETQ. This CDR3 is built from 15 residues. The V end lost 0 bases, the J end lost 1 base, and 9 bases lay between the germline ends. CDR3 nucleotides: TGCGCCAGCAGCTTGGTCCTAGGAGGCACAGATACGCAGTATTTT. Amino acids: CASSLVLGGTDTQYF.